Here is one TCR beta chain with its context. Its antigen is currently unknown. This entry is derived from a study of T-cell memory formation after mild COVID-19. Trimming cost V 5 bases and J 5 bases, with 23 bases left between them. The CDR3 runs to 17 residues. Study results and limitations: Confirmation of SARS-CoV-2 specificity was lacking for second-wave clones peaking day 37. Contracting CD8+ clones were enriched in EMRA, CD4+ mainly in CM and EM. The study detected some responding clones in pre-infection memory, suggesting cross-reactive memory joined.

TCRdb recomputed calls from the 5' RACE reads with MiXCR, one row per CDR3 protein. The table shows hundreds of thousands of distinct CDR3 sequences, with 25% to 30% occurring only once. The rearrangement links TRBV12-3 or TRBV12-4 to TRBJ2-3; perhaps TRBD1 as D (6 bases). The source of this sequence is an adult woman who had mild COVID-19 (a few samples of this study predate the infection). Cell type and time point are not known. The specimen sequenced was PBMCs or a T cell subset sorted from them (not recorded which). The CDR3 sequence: CASSQSLTGSGVDTQYF. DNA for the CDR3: TGTGCCAGCAGTCAATCTCTCACAGGGTCAGGGGTAGATACGCAGTATTTT.